This record covers a single T cell receptor beta chain. It lacks a known antigen. No much larger clone is present one base from it, and per-base qualities are unavailable. The sample comes from a study of cytomegalovirus exposure and HLA in healthy donors (dated by TCRdb to the late 2010s). About the investigation overall: According to an earlier analysis of 450 to 650 of the donors, about 179 million T cells yielded 117 million unique TCR beta sequences and around 280 Gb of sequence data. An early release covering 500 to 750 HLA-typed donors comprised 250 to 350 gigabases of sequencing data and tens of millions of unique TCR sequences. Of the 350 to 400 genotyped donors, 81% fell in the genetic ancestry cluster associated with self-reported Caucasian donors. The study aimed to test whether cataloging public T cell receptors could reveal signatures of past pathogen exposure. Using immunosequencing, the study profiled T cell repertoires from about 650 subjects and related those repertoires to cytomegalovirus serostatus. Along with the 666-subject first cohort, a separate validation cohort of over a hundred different subjects was used. To predict cytomegalovirus infection status, the study brought together high-throughput TCR immunosequencing, statistical association of individual TCRs with disease status, and machine learning. A later analysis re-analyzed previously published TCR beta repertoires from roughly 630 donors and added high-resolution HLA genotyping to study TCR occurrence patterns. Rather than using new phenotypic data, the later analysis identified candidate immune exposures from TCR beta sequences and from how often those sequences occurred across donors. To decide whether each TCR beta V gene segment behaved as functional or pseudogenic, an earlier analysis of fewer than 750 of the donors relied on high-throughput TCR beta sequencing. Donor age, sex, ethnicity and CMV serostatus were compiled together with the repertoire data. In a later genetic analysis, genome-wide SNP genotypes for 398 of the 666 donors were used, and that subset was treated as a discovery cohort. All discovery cohort repertoires had been generated on a single sequencing platform. Both class I and class II loci were covered by HLA typing, at four-digit resolution. The number of typed donors differed by locus: roughly 629-630 for A, B, C, DRB1 and DQB1; some 500 for DQA1; 606 for DPA1; and some 430 for DPB1. Four to six DR-DQ haplotypes were handled as single units for association and clustering, since linkage in the cohort was strong. On average, roughly 200,000 unique TCR beta nucleotide sequences were sequenced per donor among a few hundred genotyped donors of the cohort, with approximately 18% of those sequences being non-productive. Study-level results and caveats: When HLA alleles, especially DR and DQ, strongly co-occurred, TCR associations were difficult to assign to individual alleles. An earlier analysis of around 600 of the donors showed that most TCR beta V segments appeared in productive rearrangements either about 87% or about 30% of the time, which broadly matched IMGT annotations. In a later analysis, 16,951 TCR beta sequences were associated with specific HLA alleles at a false discovery rate of 0.05. Compared with equally common non-associated chains, HLA-associated TCR beta chains in a later analysis were more clonally expanded and had lower generation probabilities. While some public TCRs were present in many individuals, most TCR sequences turned up only very rarely across donors. The earlier analysis of 450 to 700 of the donors excluded over 15 rarely observed V segments, including chromosome 9 orphons, because counts were too low. In a later analysis, most CMV-associated TCR beta chains were found to appear HLA-restricted, with HLA associations seemingly driven largely by CMV exposure. In a later genetic analysis, fewer N-insertions in productive TCRs were reported among donors in an Asian-associated ancestry cluster than the approximately 710-donor mean. Presence/absence analyses assumed roughly uniform sequencing depth across donors, an assumption that may not hold. An association between a missense DCLRE1C variant and V-gene and J-gene trimming of TCR beta chains was found in a later genetic analysis and replicated in an independent cohort. Immune exposure information for the cohort was limited to CMV serostatus. In a later analysis, TCR association rates were found to vary across HLA loci, with the most associated TCRs seen for DRB1 alleles and the fewest for HLA-C alleles. The sequencing pipeline was judged likely to have produced a cluster of highly shared sequence variants as a technical artifact. Because HLA typing was unavailable for some donors at each locus, only the typed subset was used in association tests. Several of the top co-occurrence clusters appeared to be linked to parvovirus B19, influenza, CMV and Epstein-Barr virus, according to a later analysis. A further reported finding was that TCR beta sequences accurately predicted the HLA-A and HLA-B alleles for most subjects in the first cohort. In both the original and validation cohorts, the classifier was reported to diagnose cytomegalovirus status with high specificity and sensitivity. Some IMGT-functional V segments, including TRBV6-2 and TRBV6-3, could not be told apart with the 87-base-pair reads, so those segments were excluded. A few of the identified cytomegalovirus-associated TCR beta chains were confirmed in vitro to be specific for cytomegalovirus antigens. A total of 164 TCR beta chains were listed by the study as associated with cytomegalovirus. Linkage disequilibrium might explain the correlated functional status among segregating V segments, but an unknown experimental factor could not be ruled out. The authors suggested that the approach could potentially be extended to other disease states and immunological phenotypes. In this cohort, only TCR beta chains were sequenced, and detectable features were limited by the absence of alpha or paired-chain data.

The library was obtained by the immunoSEQ multiplex PCR assay. A mixture of 60 forward primers for TCR Vbeta segments and 13 reverse primers for TCR Jbeta segments was used in the multiplex PCR. A multiplex PCR assay on genomic DNA amplified the CDR3 region of rearranged TCR beta genes. The Illumina HiSeq System was used to sequence the amplified TCR beta libraries as 87-base-pair reads. Per the source publication's procedure: In a later analysis, 77 million or so unique TCR beta chains were counted across the 500 to 850 repertoires, and roughly 11 million of these chains were shared by at least two donors. Raw reads were error-corrected and collapsed into unique sequences with a nearest-neighbor algorithm that merged closely related sequences to remove PCR and sequencing errors. Alignment of CDR3 sequences to IMGT reference sequences was used to assign V, D and J gene segments. For a sequence to be retained, a match of at least six nucleotides was required to both a V gene segment and a J gene segment. A rearrangement was called productive if the CDR3 had no stop codons and remained in frame with V and J, and every other rearrangement was called non-productive. Following IMGT convention, CDR3 was defined as the stretch from the second conserved V-encoded cysteine up to the conserved J-encoded phenylalanine. Sequences without an unambiguous match to a single V gene segment were excluded from the earlier analysis of 587 of the donors. An earlier analysis of a few hundred of the donors called V segments functional above 56.7% productive rearrangements and segregating when the between-donor standard deviation exceeded 5%. A statistical classification framework was built to diagnose cytomegalovirus status from the catalog of TCR beta chain sequences. V and J gene assignment, in a later analysis, came from comparing TCR nucleotide sequences with IMGT/GENE-DB human TR gene sequences. A later analysis assigned CDR3 sequences and most-parsimonious VDJ recombination scenarios with the TCRdist pipeline. In a later analysis, each TCR beta chain was defined by its CDR3 amino acid sequence together with its V-gene family, and reads without a unique V-gene family were excluded. To address suspected cross-contamination and a sequencing artifact, a later analysis removed several hundred highly shared, low-generation-probability nucleotide sequences. In a later analysis, a clonal expansion index was calculated for each public chain from normalized within-repertoire ranks of inferred template counts. A later analysis computed generation probabilities with a VDJ recombination model fitted to out-of-frame rearrangements, and checked the results against IGoR. In a later analysis, TCR-TCR, TCR-HLA and TCR-CMV co-occurrence was scored with hypergeometric tests, and a repertoire-size bias correction was applied to TCR pairs. To estimate false discovery rates, a later analysis permuted the HLA or CMV assignments 20 times. In a later analysis, co-occurring TCRs were grouped using DBSCAN, and TCRdist sequence similarity was added for clustering within HLA-allele-positive subsets. For co-occurrence clustering, repertoires with fewer than 30,000 or more than 120,000 public chains were excluded, along with roughly 5 repertoires with anomalous nucleotide sharing. The clones in this table, taken by TCRdb from immuneACCESS, are in-frame only. Not every clone is retained; where verified, under half of the shortfall comes from an unresolved V gene, and the cause of the rest is unknown. V and J calls and clone size follow that table, whereas D and trimming were derived from the DNA. The sample includes about 170,000 clones, with 70% to 90% observed a single time. The ten top clones hold 2% to 2.5% of the sample.

The cohort was made up of several hundred healthy bone marrow donors. Cohort members were all nominally healthy when sampled, although unrecorded immune exposures were likely present. The donor tested CMV seropositive, placing the donor among the 289 seropositive members of the cohort. A peripheral blood sample was collected from each donor, and TCR beta sequencing was performed on peripheral blood mononuclear cells. Genomic DNA extraction from the blood cell samples was performed with the Qiagen DNeasy Blood Extraction Kit. Trimming leaves V shorter by 6 bases and J shorter by 8 bases, with the junction holding 8 bases beyond the gene matches. There are 14 amino acids in the CDR3, from cysteine to phenylalanine inclusive. Kept here is only the CDR3 DNA, which spans 42 bases and is read in frame from base 1. From the germline V gene, CDR1 is SNHLY and CDR2 is FYNNEI.

This TCR derives from a man between 18 and 35 years old in good health and CMV-seropositive. What was sequenced was PBMCs. The chain is assembled from TRBV2 and TRBJ2-1; 9 central nucleotides agree with TRBD1. The nucleotide sequence reads TGTGCCAGCAGCCAGGGACAGGGATTCTATGAGCAGTTCTTC. Its protein product is CASSQGQGFYEQFF.